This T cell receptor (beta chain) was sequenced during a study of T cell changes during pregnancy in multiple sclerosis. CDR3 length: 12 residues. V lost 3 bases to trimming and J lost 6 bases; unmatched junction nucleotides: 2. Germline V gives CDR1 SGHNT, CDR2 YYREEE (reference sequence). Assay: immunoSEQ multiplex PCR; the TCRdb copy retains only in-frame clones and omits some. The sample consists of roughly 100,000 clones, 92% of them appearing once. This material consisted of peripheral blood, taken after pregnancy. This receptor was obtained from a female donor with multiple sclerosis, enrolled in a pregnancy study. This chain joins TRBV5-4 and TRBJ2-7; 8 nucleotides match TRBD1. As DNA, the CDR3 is TGTGCCAGCAGCTATGGACAGGGCGAGCAGTACTTC. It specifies CASSYGQGEQYF.